Each of the 25 T cell receptor beta chains below was sequenced from the same sample in a study of PD-1 blockade in classical Hodgkin lymphoma. Following autologous stem cell transplantation, relapse occurred in every patient, and exposure to brentuximab vedotin varied. TCRdb's table, derived via immunoSEQ multiplex PCR, lists solely in-frame clones and lacks some. The data contain about 97,000 clones, over 80% of them singletons. The input for sequencing was peripheral blood mononuclear cells (PBMCs), taken at baseline. Receptors originate from a human donor with classical Hodgkin lymphoma.

This clone was counted ten times or more. The chain couples TRBV6-5 to TRBJ1-2; weak D call: TRBD1 (5 bases). The germline V gene has CDR1 MNHEY and CDR2 SVGAGI. V dropped 6 bases and J dropped 4 bases, with 12 bases sitting between them. The CDR3 spans 13 residues. CDR3 sequence (DNA): TGTGCCAGCAGCCTTACAGGATTCTATGGCTACACCTTC. The encoded protein is CASSLTGFYGYTF.

V usage is TRBV5-8 and J usage is TRBJ1-5; 8 nucleotides agree with TRBD1. V shed 4 bases and J 2 bases; nucleotides not matched to a gene: 11. The CDR3 sequence is 17 residues long. Germline V gene lookup returns CDR1 SGHTS and CDR2 YDEGEE. In DNA form, the CDR3 reads TGTGCCAGCAGCCCGGGACAGGTCCCTGGGGGCAATCAGCCCCAGCATTTT. Its translation is CASSPGQVPGGNQPQHF.

This chain connects TRBV4-2 to TRBJ2-5; no reliable D call. Germline V gene lookup returns CDR1 LGHNA and CDR2 YNFKEQ. The V gene lost 0 bases and the J gene lost 5 bases, with 7 bases spanning the gap. The CDR3 length is 13 residues. CDR3 protein: CASSQDLRETQYF. CDR3 coding DNA: TGTGCCAGCAGCCAAGATCTCAGGGAGACCCAGTACTTC.

This sequence joins TRBV2 and TRBJ2-7, with a possible D match to TRBD1 (6 bases). This CDR3 spans 11 amino acids. Germline lookup yields CDR1 SNHLY and CDR2 FYNNEI. V was trimmed by 6 bases and J by 4 bases, leaving 7 bases between them. The CDR3 spells CASSGQYEQYF. The CDR3 coding sequence is TGTGCCAGCAGCGGACAGTACGAGCAGTACTTC.

V and J are TRBV28 and TRBJ1-1; no clear D. Germline assignment: CDR1 MDHEN and CDR2 SYDVKM. CDR3 length: 14 amino acids. The V and J ends lost 5 bases and 6 bases respectively, with 16 bases between them. The CDR3 is CASSLPPRGAEAFF. As DNA, the CDR3 is TGTGCCAGCAGTCTCCCCCCCCGGGGAGCTGAAGCTTTCTTT.

CDR3 sequence reads: CASSPTTYRSSYEQYF. In DNA form, the CDR3 reads TGTGCCAGCAGCCCAACTACCTACCGGAGCTCCTACGAGCAGTACTTC. This chain connects TRBV6-6 to TRBJ2-7, with D hard to call. Germline V CDR1 and CDR2: MNHNY, SVGAGI (reference sequence). The CDR3 is made up of 16 amino acids. The V end was cut by 6 bases, the J end by 0 bases, with 18 bases between.

The V and J genes are TRBV5-1 and TRBJ1-1; D is uncertain. The CDR3 has 15 amino acids. CDR1 and CDR2 from the germline V gene are SGHRS and YFSETQ. The V and J ends lost 0 bases and 6 bases respectively, with 15 bases between them. The CDR3 DNA reads as TGCGCCAGCAGCTTGGGCGCACAGAGGACGGCTGAAGCTTTCTTT. Its translation is CASSLGAQRTAEAFF.

The chain links TRBV11-1 to TRBJ1-1, with a tentative D call TRBD1 (5 bases). Deletions cut 5 bases from V and 0 bases from J, with 13 bases between. Germline loops: CDR1 SGHAT, CDR2 FQDESV (reference sequence). The CDR3 spans 15 residues. CDR3 in amino acids: CASSRRRAMNTEAFF. For the CDR3, the DNA is TGTGCCAGCAGCAGACGCAGGGCTATGAACACTGAAGCTTTCTTT.

V gene TRBV19 combines with J gene TRBJ1-5, with 9 bases lining up with TRBD1. V shed 9 bases, J shed 4 bases, and the junction held 10 bases outside the gene matches. Germline V gene data show CDR1 as LNHDA and CDR2 as SQIVND (reference sequence). The CDR3 totals 15 residues. CDR3 coding DNA: TGTGCCAGATGGGGGACAGGGCGTGGGAATCAGCCCCAGCATTTT. Protein product: CARWGTGRGNQPQHF.

In its sample, this clone was seen a few times. V usage is TRBV10-2 and J usage is TRBJ1-5, with D tentatively TRBD1 (5 bases). Germline values: CDR1 WSHSY, CDR2 SAAADI. This CDR3 has 14 amino acids. The V gene lost 1 base and the J gene lost 7 bases, with 11 bases spanning the gap. The CDR3 spells CASSEFRAGQPQHF. CDR3 nucleotides: TGCGCCAGCAGTGAGTTCAGGGCGGGACAGCCCCAGCATTTT.

This clone has more than one count but fewer than ten. The V and J genes are TRBV15 and TRBJ1-5; no clear D. Germline CDR1 reads LNHNV; CDR2 reads YYDKDF (reference sequence). The CDR3 spans 17 residues. V lost 1 base and J 0 bases, leaving 13 bases between the germline ends. The CDR3 is CATSRGDWHYSNQPQHF. Written as DNA, the CDR3 is TGTGCCACCAGCAGAGGTGATTGGCACTATAGCAATCAGCCCCAGCATTTT.

Points on this clone: Other DNA sequences in the sample encode the same CDR3. V is TRBV7-8 and J is TRBJ2-7; 8 bases line up with TRBD1. Germline CDR1 and CDR2: SGHVS and FQNEAQ. The CDR3 runs 15 residues. Germline trimming cut 2 bases from V and 0 bases from J; bases unmatched to any gene: 3. In nucleotides, the CDR3 is TGTGCCAGCAGCTTAAGGACAGGGAGCTCCTACGAGCAGTACTTC. It specifies CASSLRTGSSYEQYF. Together with reference TRBV7-8 and TRBJ2-7, the CDR3 gives the full variable domain: GAGVSQSPRYKVAKRGQDVALRCDPISGHVSLFWYQQALGQGPEFLTYFQNEAQLDKSGLPSDRFFAERPEGSVSTLKIQRTQQEDSAVYLCASSLRTGSSYEQYFGPGTRLTVT.

This rearrangement joins TRBV4-1 to TRBJ2-7; 9 bases are shared with TRBD2. This CDR3 has 19 residues. Germline V gene lookup returns CDR1 MGHRA and CDR2 YSYEKL. V shed 3 bases and J 0 bases; nucleotides not matched to a gene: 15. CDR3 coding DNA: TGCGCCAGCAGCCAGGGGGTGGGTCTAGCGGGGAAAAGCTCCTACGAGCAGTACTTC. This translates into CASSQGVGLAGKSSYEQYF.

J is TRBJ2-7 and V is TRBV7-9; D perhaps matches TRBD2 (5 bases). V was shortened by 8 bases and J by 6 bases, with 14 bases between the two germline ends. Germline CDR1 and CDR2: SEHNR and FQNEAQ (reference sequence). The length of the CDR3 is 12 residues. The CDR3 region is CASDSPAGEQYF. CDR3 nucleotide sequence: TGTGCCAGCGACTCTCCGGCGGGCGAGCAGTACTTC.

This chain links TRBV5-1 with TRBJ2-1, with 7 positions matching TRBD2. The CDR3 runs 18 residues. CDR1 and CDR2 (germline): SGHRS, YFSETQ. V lost 0 bases, J lost 7 bases, and 16 bases stayed unmatched. The CDR3 DNA follows: TGCGCCAGCAGCTTGGCCGGGGCGTGGCGGGAGTCAAAAAATGAGCAGTTCTTC. Its protein product is CASSLAGAWRESKNEQFF.

The chain combines TRBV5-6 with TRBJ1-1; unclear D gene. CDR3 length: 16 residues. Germline V lookup: CDR1 SGHDT, CDR2 YYEEEE. V lost 0 bases and J 4 bases, leaving 16 bases between the germline ends. CDR3 loop: CASSLVAGRKTTEAFF. In DNA, the CDR3 is TGTGCCAGCAGCTTGGTTGCAGGACGGAAAACCACTGAAGCTTTCTTT.

This chain uses TRBV7-2 with TRBJ2-1; maybe TRBD2 (5 bases). Germline V gene lookup returns CDR1 SGHTA and CDR2 FQGNSA. CDR3 size: 14 residues. The germline V and J ends were trimmed by 4 bases and 6 bases, with 13 bases remaining between them. CDR3 coding DNA: TGTGCCAGCAGCTCCCCGGCGGGTCCCAATGAGCAGTTCTTC. Translating gives CASSSPAGPNEQFF.

In this sample, this clone turned up a few times. The chain employs TRBV6-6 and TRBJ2-2, with D possibly being TRBD2 (5 bases). CDR3 length equals 16 residues. V lost 2 bases and J lost 1, with 11 bases in between. Germline CDR1 is MNHNY and CDR2 is SVGAGI (reference sequence). The CDR3 nucleotides are TGTGCCAGCAGTTACGAGGGTCCGCGGAACACCGGGGAGCTGTTTTTT. It codes for CASSYEGPRNTGELFF.

This chain connects TRBV7-8 to TRBJ2-1, with TRBD2 matching over 9 bases. CDR3 length equals 21 residues. CDR1 and CDR2 (germline): SGHVS, FQNEAQ. V was pared by 5 bases and J by 4 bases, with 24 bases of the junction left unmatched. The CDR3 loop reads CASSPYLWVAGAGGAYNEQFF. The CDR3 DNA reads TGTGCCAGCAGCCCCTACCTGTGGGTAGCGGGAGCAGGGGGGGCTTACAATGAGCAGTTCTTC.

The chain couples TRBV4-3 to TRBJ2-3; D not resolved. The germline gives CDR1 LGHNA, CDR2 YSLEER. This CDR3 contains 13 residues. V gave up 1 base and J gave up 2 bases, with 4 bases separating them. The CDR3 nucleotides are TGCGCCAGCAGCCAAGTTTTCACAGATACGCAGTATTTT. It yields the protein CASSQVFTDTQYF.

The chain links TRBV27 to TRBJ2-7; no reliable D call. Trimming pared 2 bases from V and 5 bases from J, leaving 13 bases between. The CDR3 contains 14 residues. Germline CDR1 is MNHEY and CDR2 is SMNVEV (reference sequence). The CDR3 nucleotides are TGTGCCAGCAGTTTAGGGCTAGTTTCTAACGAGCAGTACTTC. Encoded protein: CASSLGLVSNEQYF.

This chain connects TRBV5-6 to TRBJ2-1; tentative D call: TRBD2 (6 bases). Germline-derived CDR1 and CDR2 are SGHDT and YYEEEE. Trimming left V 0 bases short and J 10 bases short, with 11 bases between. The CDR3 totals 13 residues. In nucleotides, the CDR3 is TGTGCCAGCAGCTTGGTAGGGCGGGACGAGCAGTTCTTC. It codes for CASSLVGRDEQFF.

This clone was picked up one time. The chain has TRBV27 and TRBJ1-1; TRBD1 matches at 10 bases. The CDR3 has 15 residues. The V gene's germline CDR1 is MNHEY and CDR2 SMNVEV (reference sequence). Unmatched junction bases numbered 5, after V lost 6 bases and J lost 1 base. CDR3 sequence reads: CASRPGQGPNTEAFF. The CDR3 DNA follows: TGTGCCAGCAGGCCGGGACAGGGGCCGAACACTGAAGCTTTCTTT.

To note about this clone: Other DNA sequences in this specimen translate into the identical CDR3. V is TRBV6-1 and J is TRBJ1-2; D is unresolved. The CDR3 runs to 11 residues. Trimming stripped 7 bases from V and 8 bases from J, with 11 bases between. Germline loops: CDR1 MNHNS, CDR2 SASEGT. CDR3 loop: CASTRQLGYTF. In DNA form, the CDR3 reads TGTGCCAGCACACGACAACTAGGCTACACCTTC.

The chain combines TRBV5-4 with TRBJ2-3, with TRBD2 matching 11 bases. Trimming at V came to 4 bases and at J to 0 bases, leaving 4 bases not matched to a gene. Germline CDR1 and CDR2: SGHNT and YYREEE (reference sequence). The CDR3 extends over 16 amino acids. CDR3 DNA sequence: TGTGCCAGCAGCCTCCGGACTAGCGGGAGCACAGATACGCAGTATTTT. Amino acids: CASSLRTSGSTDTQYF.